This TCR beta chain was recovered during a study of identical twins. Broader study findings: Twins showed weaker excess sharing in their beta out-of-frame sequences.

TCRdb recomputed calls from the 5' RACE reads with MiXCR, one row per CDR3 protein. The sample has 200,000 to 250,000 distinct CDR3 sequences; 7.5% are singletons. To note about this clonotype: As yet, its antigen is unknown. A single base separates this from a much larger clone, so it may be a read error.

Germline assignment: CDR1 SQVTM and CDR2 ANQGSEA. Between the trimmed V and J ends, which lost 4 bases and 3 bases, there was a span of 17 bases. This CDR3 comprises 15 residues. The sample was also linked to a second study, of yellow fever vaccine responses in identical twins.

The sequencing input was memory (CD45RO+) T cells sorted from blood. The rearrangement joins TRBV29-1 to TRBJ2-3; TRBD2 is a possible D gene (7 bases). The TCR originated in a woman in her late teens or twenties in good health. This CDR3 is CSVGRGGARTDTQYF. The CDR3 DNA reads as TGCAGCGTTGGACGTGGGGGGGCCAGGACAGATACGCAGTATTTT.